This passage covers 29 T cell receptor beta chains from one sample sequenced in a study of control samples from healthy donors and cancer patients. Assay used: immunoSEQ multiplex PCR; TCRdb lists only in-frame clones, some missing. In the table there are 130,000 or so clones, roughly 90% of which are singletons. Specimen: blood. The receptor source for this set is a man aged 50 to 59 in good health.

Details on this clone: Other DNA sequences in this sample translate to the same CDR3. CDR3 nucleotides: TGTGCCAGCAGCCTGGGACAGGGAAACACTGAAGCTTTCTTT. Its protein is CASSLGQGNTEAFF. This sequence joins TRBV11-2 and TRBJ1-1; 9 bases match TRBD1. This CDR3 comprises 14 residues. V gave up 5 bases and J gave up 2 bases; unmatched junction bases: 3. Germline lookup yields CDR1 SGHAT and CDR2 FQNNGV.

The chain combines TRBV2 with TRBJ1-6; tentative D call: TRBD1 (5 bases). V lost 2 bases and J lost 1, with 12 bases in between. The germline CDR1 and CDR2 sequences are SNHLY and FYNNEI. The CDR3 length is 17 residues. CDR3 sequence reads: CASSEIAGESYNSPLHF. The CDR3 bases are TGTGCCAGCAGTGAAATCGCGGGGGAGTCCTATAATTCACCCCTCCACTTT.

The table lists this clone with a few counts. The J gene is TRBJ1-1, the V gene TRBV11-2, with 9 bases aligning to TRBD1. The J segment lost 3 bases and the V segment lost 5 bases, leaving 10 bases of the junction unmatched. CDR1 and CDR2 (germline): SGHAT, FQNNGV. The CDR3 contains 16 residues. This CDR3 reads CASSPRTGEDHTEAFF. The DNA of the CDR3 is TGTGCCAGCAGCCCCCGGACAGGGGAGGACCACACTGAAGCTTTCTTT. Complete variable domain (other parts from reference TRBV11-2 and TRBJ1-1): EAGVAQSPRYKIIEKRQSVAFWCNPISGHATLYWYQQILGQGPKLLIQFQNNGVVDDSQLPKDRFSAERLKGVDSTLKIQPAKLEDSAVYLCASSPRTGEDHTEAFFGQGTRLTVV.

This chain uses TRBV4-1 with TRBJ2-1, with TRBD2 identical over 9 bases. The length of the CDR3 is 16 residues. Germline V gives CDR1 MGHRA, CDR2 YSYEKL. V lost 1 base, J lost 6 bases, and 7 bases stayed unmatched. The CDR3 loop is CASSQVGGGAGNEQFF. CDR3 DNA: TGCGCCAGCAGCCAAGTTGGCGGGGGGGCTGGCAATGAGCAGTTCTTC.

V and J are TRBV7-2 and TRBJ2-2, with a weak D call TRBD1 (6 bases). This CDR3 spans 18 amino acids. V was clipped by 6 bases and J by 0 bases, with 20 bases between them. Germline V gives CDR1 SGHTA, CDR2 FQGNSA. Written as DNA, the CDR3 is TGTGCCAGCAGGCGACAGGCCCTTGCTTTACCGAACACCGGGGAGCTGTTTTTT. Amino acids: CASRRQALALPNTGELFF.

The V call is TRBV11-2, the J call TRBJ2-3; no reliable D call. V was cut by 1 base and J by 2 bases, with 4 bases left in between. Germline loops: CDR1 SGHAT, CDR2 FQNNGV. This CDR3 is built from 13 residues. The chain's CDR3 is CASSLAVTDTQYF. In DNA, the CDR3 is TGTGCCAGCAGCTTAGCTGTCACAGATACGCAGTATTTT.

Only a few counts were recorded for this clone. This chain links TRBV6-6 with TRBJ2-5; 9 positions match TRBD2. The germline gives CDR1 MNHNY, CDR2 SVGAGI (reference sequence). Unmatched junction bases numbered 4, after V lost 2 bases and J lost 0 bases. The CDR3 is 16 residues long. The DNA for the CDR3 is TGTGCCAGCAGTTACGATCAGCGGGGGGACCAAGAGACCCAGTACTTC. Residues: CASSYDQRGDQETQYF.

CDR3 nucleotides: TGTGCCAGCAGCTCCCGACAGGGTCGTTACAATGAGCAGTTCTTC. This sequence encodes CASSSRQGRYNEQFF. The chain has TRBV7-9 and TRBJ2-1, with TRBD1 identical over 7 bases. CDR1 is SEHNR, CDR2 FQNEAQ, per germline (reference sequence). The CDR3 covers 15 residues. V shed 4 bases, J shed 4 bases, and the junction held 7 bases outside the gene matches.

The gene calls are TRBV10-3 and TRBJ1-5; D remains unclear. V lost 7 bases and J lost 5, with 12 bases in between. This CDR3 has 13 amino acids. CDR1 is ENHRY, CDR2 SYGVKD, per germline. CDR3 DNA sequence: TGTGCCATCAAAGGATATGGGGATCAGCCCCAGCATTTT. Its translation: CAIKGYGDQPQHF.

The rearrangement links TRBV7-2 to TRBJ2-5; possible D gene TRBD1, 5 bases. The CDR3 is 11 residues long. The germline V gene has CDR1 SGHTA and CDR2 FQGNSA. Trimming shortened V by 5 bases and J by 9 bases, and 10 bases separated the two germline ends. The CDR3 DNA reads TGTGCCAGCAGCCCGCGCAGGGCCCAGTACTTC. This encodes CASSPRRAQYF. Complete variable domain (other parts from reference TRBV7-2 and TRBJ2-5): GAGVSQSPSNKVTEKGKDVELRCDPISGHTALYWYRQSLGQGLEFLIYFQGNSAPDKSGLPSDRFSAERTGGSVSTLTIQRTQQEDSAVYLCASSPRRAQYFGPGTRLLVL.

V usage is TRBV19 and J usage is TRBJ1-2; 9 nucleotides agree with TRBD1. V gave up 1 base and J gave up 3 bases; unmatched junction bases: 6. Per germline, CDR1 LNHDA and CDR2 SQIVND (reference sequence). The CDR3 extends over 16 amino acids. As DNA, the CDR3 is TGTGCCAGTAGTATAGTGGTCCGGGACAGGGACTATGGCTACACCTTC. Translating it yields CASSIVVRDRDYGYTF.

The V gene is TRBV6-5, the J gene TRBJ1-2, with unresolved D. V lost 6 bases and J 6 bases, leaving 20 bases between the germline ends. Germline V CDR1 and CDR2: MNHEY, SVGAGI. This CDR3 spans 15 amino acids. This CDR3 is CASRDRAVLKDGYTF. For the CDR3, the DNA is TGTGCCAGCAGAGATAGGGCCGTGCTTAAGGATGGCTACACCTTC.

This clone has ten or more counts. This chain uses TRBV6-5 with TRBJ2-7; no definite D call. CDR1 is MNHEY and CDR2 is SVGAGI in the germline V gene. The CDR3 covers 15 residues. The V end lost 6 bases, the J end lost 5 bases, and 20 bases lay between the germline ends. The CDR3 loop is CASSKSDPEVDEQYF. The CDR3 DNA follows: TGTGCCAGCAGCAAATCCGACCCTGAGGTCGACGAGCAGTACTTC.

The chain joins TRBV7-8 to TRBJ1-5; 12 nucleotides match TRBD1. CDR3 size: 19 residues. Germline V gene data show CDR1 as SGHVS and CDR2 as FQNEAQ. V gave up 1 base and J gave up 5 bases; unmatched junction bases: 12. The CDR3 reads CASSLDILGGQGADQPQHF. CDR3 bases: TGTGCCAGCAGCTTAGACATATTAGGGGGACAGGGGGCCGATCAGCCCCAGCATTTT.

The chain couples TRBV1 to TRBJ1-1. TRBV1 is shown as a pseudogene. The CDR3 sequence is 14 residues long. In DNA, the CDR3 is TGCACCAGCAGCGGGAGGGAGGTCTGCACTGAAGCTTTCTTT. This gives the protein CTSSGREVCTEAFF.

The chain uses TRBV29-1 and TRBJ1-1, with D unresolved. The CDR3 extends over 12 amino acids. Trimming took off 3 bases at V and 2 bases at J, with 7 bases between the two ends. Germline V gene lookup returns CDR1 SQVTM and CDR2 ANQGSEA. The CDR3 region is CSVDSGNTEAFF. CDR3 DNA sequence: TGCAGCGTTGATAGTGGAAACACTGAAGCTTTCTTT.

This chain connects TRBV19 to TRBJ1-4, with 9 nucleotides matching TRBD1. In germline, CDR1 is LNHDA, CDR2 SQIVND (reference sequence). The CDR3 is 16 residues long. V trimming: 5 bases; J trimming: 5 bases; junction bases outside the gene matches: 9. The CDR3 here is CASSLRRTGANEKLFF. DNA for the CDR3: TGTGCCAGTAGTTTGAGGCGGACAGGGGCGAATGAAAAACTGTTTTTT.

This chain connects TRBV5-6 to TRBJ2-4; 7 nucleotides agree with TRBD2. V trimming: 3 bases; J trimming: 4 bases; junction bases outside the gene matches: 13. Germline CDR1 SGHDT, CDR2 YYEEEE. This CDR3 spans 17 amino acids. CDR3 amino acids: CASSSKGLNDGKNIQYF. CDR3 DNA: TGTGCCAGCAGCTCGAAGGGACTAAATGATGGAAAAAACATTCAGTACTTC.

The chain recombines TRBV27 with TRBJ2-6, with TRBD1 matching 8 bases. The germline V gene has CDR1 MNHEY and CDR2 SMNVEV (reference sequence). CDR3 length: 17 residues. V lost 5 bases and J lost 0; bases outside the gene matches: 6. The CDR3 loop is CASSLGTGHSGANVLTF. The DNA for the CDR3 is TGTGCCAGCAGTCTCGGGACAGGACACTCTGGGGCCAACGTCCTGACTTTC.

This chain links TRBV7-8 with TRBJ1-5; the D is unclear. V gave up 3 bases and J gave up 10 bases, with 10 bases separating them. This CDR3 has 12 amino acids. The germline gives CDR1 SGHVS, CDR2 FQNEAQ. The CDR3 spells CASSFGPNPQHF. The DNA of the CDR3 is TGTGCCAGCAGCTTTGGGCCTAATCCCCAGCATTTT.

In DNA, the CDR3 is TGTGCCACCAGTATCCATGGGACAGAAGTCGACGGCTACACCTTC. Residues: CATSIHGTEVDGYTF. This sequence joins TRBV24-1 and TRBJ1-2, with TRBD1 identical over 7 bases. Per germline, CDR1 KGHDR and CDR2 SFDVKD. The CDR3 has 15 amino acids. Losses at the gene ends were 6 bases for V and 8 bases for J; bases not matched to a gene: 14.

The genes are TRBV6-6 and TRBJ2-7; 15 bases are a match to TRBD2. The ends lost 6 bases at V and 6 bases at J; junction bases unmatched: 9. Germline V gives CDR1 MNHNY, CDR2 SVGAGI (reference sequence). The length of the CDR3 is 16 residues. The CDR3 region is CASRPGRTSGGGEQYF. CDR3 sequence (DNA): TGTGCCAGCAGACCAGGGAGGACTAGCGGGGGGGGCGAGCAGTACTTC.

The chain couples TRBV28 to TRBJ2-1, with no clear D. CDR1 MDHEN and CDR2 SYDVKM come from the germline V gene. Trimming stripped 10 bases from V and 0 bases from J, with 10 bases between. This CDR3 has 13 residues. The CDR3 DNA is TGTGCCACCTTCCCGAGCTCCTACAATGAGCAGTTCTTC. It is translated as CATFPSSYNEQFF.

The V gene is TRBV9, the J gene TRBJ2-5; 12 bases match TRBD2. With 0 bases clipped from V and 6 bases from J, the junction kept 6 bases outside the gene matches. The germline gives CDR1 SGDLS, CDR2 YYNGEE. This CDR3 is 16 amino acids long. The CDR3 coding sequence is TGTGCCAGCAGCGTAGCGAGACTAGCGGGGGTAAAGACCCAGTACTTC. This encodes CASSVARLAGVKTQYF.

This rearrangement joins TRBV24-1 to TRBJ1-1; 8 bases are a match to TRBD1. Losses at the gene ends were 5 bases for V and 12 bases for J; bases not matched to a gene: 16. Per germline, CDR1 KGHDR and CDR2 SFDVKD. The CDR3 is 15 amino acids. CDR3 loop: CATSAVGQGWHSTFF. DNA of the CDR3: TGTGCCACCAGTGCCGTTGGACAGGGTTGGCATTCGACTTTCTTT.

The chain carries TRBV4-1 and TRBJ1-1; D gene uncertain. CDR1 and CDR2 (germline): MGHRA, YSYEKL. Trimming shortened V by 1 base and J by 1 base, and 13 bases separated the two germline ends. The CDR3 contains 16 residues. CDR3 DNA sequence: TGCGCCAGCAGCCAAGCGAGTGGGAGCGCGAACACTGAAGCTTTCTTT. Translated, it gives CASSQASGSANTEAFF.

This chain links TRBV30 with TRBJ1-2; the D is unclear. The CDR3 spans 14 residues. Trimming removed 2 bases from V and 0 bases from J, with 10 bases in between. Germline assignment: CDR1 GTSNPN and CDR2 SVGIG (reference sequence). The CDR3 reads CAWSTPAPNYGYTF. CDR3 in DNA: TGTGCCTGGAGTACCCCGGCCCCTAACTATGGCTACACCTTC.

The chain uses TRBV4-1 and TRBJ1-4; D is unresolved. V was pared by 4 bases and J by 6 bases, with 15 bases between. This CDR3 spans 15 amino acids. Germline CDR1 MGHRA, CDR2 YSYEKL. CDR3 amino acids: CASSRDPFGDEKLFF. As DNA, the CDR3 is TGCGCCAGCAGCCGAGACCCATTCGGAGATGAAAAACTGTTTTTT.

The chain couples TRBV21-1 to TRBJ2-1; the table calls TRBD1, which could not be checked here. TRBV21-1 is annotated as a pseudogene. The CDR3 consists of 18 residues. CDR3 amino acids: CASSKFGFWDRTHNEQFF. The CDR3 DNA reads as TGTGCCAGCAGCAAATTCGGTTTTTGGGACAGGACGCACAATGAGCAGTTCTTC.